This T cell receptor (beta chain) stems from a study of regulatory T cells in long-lasting Graves disease. With iRepertoire HTBI primers and Arm-PCR of CDR3 regions, TCR beta libraries were built. TCRdb passed the multiplex PCR reads through MiXCR, listing each CDR3 protein once. The table has approximately 440,000 distinct CDR3 sequences, under 20% seen once; the top ten hold 10% to 15%. CDR3 length: 16 amino acids. V was cut by 3 bases and J by 1 base, with 13 bases left in between. Time point of the sample: newly diagnosed GD, antithyroid drugs for less than 3 months. Extracted RNA from PBMCs served as the source of the TCR library. This clonotype has at least ten counts. These same data were also listed under a study on T cells in Graves' hyperthyroidism and ophthalmopathy. From that paper: Most clonotypes that expanded in the thyroid above 0.001 also showed up in blood.

The receptor was isolated from a man in his forties or fifties with Graves disease. The specimen was peripheral blood mononuclear cells (PBMCs), collected at new diagnosis, from a patient treated with antithyroid drugs. The V gene is TRBV12-3 or TRBV12-4, the J gene TRBJ2-4; tentatively, D is TRBD1 or TRBD2 (5 bases each). In DNA, the CDR3 is TGTGCCAGCAGTTTTGGGGGAGATCAGGCCAAAAACATTCAGTACTTC. The encoded protein is CASSFGGDQAKNIQYF.